The 25 T cell receptor beta chains below were found in one sample sequenced in a study of shared clonotypes between healthy human individuals. TCRdb's copy holds only in-frame clones and misses some; the assay was immunoSEQ multiplex PCR. The data show a few hundred thousand clones, roughly 97% seen once. The sequenced sample consisted of naive CD4+ T cells sorted from blood. The subset is: CD45RA+ positively selected. Receptors were obtained from a woman between 25 and 40 years old in good health.

V and J are TRBV5-1 and TRBJ1-1; D gene uncertain. The germline V gene has CDR1 SGHRS and CDR2 YFSETQ. Trimming took off 7 bases at V and 1 base at J, with 14 bases between the two ends. This CDR3 comprises 14 residues. CDR3 amino acids: CASLVGDGNTEAFF. The CDR3, as DNA: TGCGCCAGCCTGGTGGGAGACGGGAACACTGAAGCTTTCTTT.

This chain connects TRBV5-8 to TRBJ2-2; TRBD2 matches 7 bases. With 0 bases clipped from V and 4 bases from J, the junction kept 6 bases outside the gene matches. Germline CDR1 reads SGHTS; CDR2 reads YDEGEE. The CDR3 length is 16 residues. CDR3 amino acids: CASSLDVGGPTGELFF. The DNA of the CDR3 is TGTGCCAGCAGCTTGGACGTGGGAGGGCCCACCGGGGAGCTGTTTTTT.

V and J are TRBV4-2 and TRBJ2-7; 8 nucleotides align to TRBD1. The CDR3 spans 14 residues. Germline CDR1 reads LGHNA; CDR2 reads YNFKEQ. V shed 3 bases, J shed 7 bases, and the junction held 8 bases outside the gene matches. Here the CDR3 reads CASSQDRTGKEQYF. CDR3 DNA: TGTGCCAGCAGCCAGGACCGGACAGGGAAGGAGCAGTACTTC.

Only one count was recorded for this clone. V usage is TRBV19 and J usage is TRBJ2-1; 14 bases agree with TRBD2. Germline loops: CDR1 LNHDA, CDR2 SQIVND (reference sequence). V lost 5 bases, J lost 7 bases, and 13 bases stayed unmatched. The CDR3 consists of 18 residues. As DNA, the CDR3 is TGTGCCAGTAGTCCCGGGACTAGCGGGAGAAAACCAAGGAATGAGCAGTTCTTC. Translating gives CASSPGTSGRKPRNEQFF.

This CDR3 is CASSLTSSYNEQFF. The CDR3 DNA reads TGTGCCAGTAGTCTGACGAGCTCCTACAATGAGCAGTTCTTC. V and J are TRBV19 and TRBJ2-1; D uncertain. Germline assignment: CDR1 LNHDA and CDR2 SQIVND (reference sequence). The V end was cut by 5 bases, the J end by 0 bases, with 8 bases between. The CDR3 runs to 14 residues.

The chain uses TRBV5-1 and TRBJ2-3, with D hard to call. Germline V gene lookup returns CDR1 SGHRS and CDR2 YFSETQ. The CDR3 extends over 15 amino acids. Trimming removed 0 bases from V and 6 bases from J, with 14 bases in between. In DNA form, the CDR3 reads TGCGCCAGCAGCTTGGAAAGCGTTGAGGTCGATACGCAGTATTTT. It translates to CASSLESVEVDTQYF.

V and J are TRBV2 and TRBJ1-1, with TRBD1 as a possible D gene (5 bases). V lost 4 bases and J 3 bases, leaving 9 bases between the germline ends. CDR1 SNHLY and CDR2 FYNNEI come from the germline V gene. CDR3 length: 13 residues. The CDR3 DNA reads TGTGCCAGCAGTGTATGGGGGGACACTGAAGCTTTCTTT. Protein sequence: CASSVWGDTEAFF.

This clone has only one observation. The J gene is TRBJ2-3, the V gene TRBV5-1; TRBD1 might be the D (5 bases). This CDR3 is 13 amino acids long. V was shortened by 5 bases and J by 5 bases, with 12 bases between the two germline ends. The germline gives CDR1 SGHRS, CDR2 YFSETQ. The CDR3 nucleotides are TGCGCCAGCAGAATGGGGCGAGAAGATACGCAGTATTTT. The encoded protein is CASRMGREDTQYF. Based on the CDR3 plus reference TRBV5-1 and TRBJ2-3, the full variable domain is KAGVTQTPRYLIKTRGQQVTLSCSPISGHRSVSWYQQTPGQGLQFLFEYFSETQRNKGNFPGRFSGRQFSNSRSEMNVSTLELGDSALYLCASRMGREDTQYFGPGTRLTVL.

The chain links TRBV6-5 to TRBJ1-5; D is unresolved. The CDR3 consists of 14 residues. V lost 2 bases and J 4 bases, leaving 9 bases between the germline ends. Germline values: CDR1 MNHEY, CDR2 SVGAGI. The CDR3 is CASSYLWGNQPQHF. In DNA form, the CDR3 reads TGTGCCAGCAGTTACCTGTGGGGTAATCAGCCCCAGCATTTT.

This chain uses TRBV18 with TRBJ2-1, with 8 bases aligning to TRBD2. The CDR3 extends over 19 amino acids. J gave up 0 bases and V 0 bases, and 10 bases lay outside the gene matches. Per germline, CDR1 KGHSH and CDR2 LQKENI. CDR3 coding DNA: TGTGCCAGCTCACCACCGGTAATGGCGGCGGGGGGCTCCTACAATGAGCAGTTCTTC. It codes for CASSPPVMAAGGSYNEQFF.

The V and J genes are TRBV5-1 and TRBJ2-6; a possible D gene is TRBD1 (6 bases). CDR1 is SGHRS and CDR2 is YFSETQ in the germline V gene. The CDR3 length is 17 residues. Trimming cost V 3 bases and J 0 bases, with 13 bases left between them. The CDR3, as DNA: TGCGCCAGCAGCTCACAGGGACGCCACTCTGGGGCCAACGTCCTGACTTTC. It codes for CASSSQGRHSGANVLTF.

The chain joins TRBV28 to TRBJ1-1, with no clear D. The CDR3 extends over 15 amino acids. Germline V gene data show CDR1 as MDHEN and CDR2 as SYDVKM. V lost 6 bases to trimming and J lost 0 bases, with 14 bases between them. DNA for the CDR3: TGTGCCAGCAGCGGTATCAGAGGCATGAACACTGAAGCTTTCTTT. Translated: CASSGIRGMNTEAFF.

The CDR3 loop is CASSNLGPQGRDTEAFF. CDR3 DNA: TGTGCCAGCTCAAACCTCGGCCCTCAAGGAAGAGACACTGAAGCTTTCTTT. The chain uses TRBV18 and TRBJ1-1; no reliable D call. V was clipped by 5 bases and J by 3 bases, with 22 bases between them. The CDR3 totals 17 residues. Germline values: CDR1 KGHSH, CDR2 LQKENI. Filled out from reference TRBV18 and TRBJ1-1, the complete variable domain reads NAGVMQNPRHLVRRRGQEARLRCSPMKGHSHVYWYRQLPEEGLKFMVYLQKENIIDESGMPKERFSAEFPKEGPSILRIQQVVRGDSAAYFCASSNLGPQGRDTEAFFGQGTRLTVV.

The V call is TRBV28, the J call TRBJ2-7; TRBD2 aligns across 11 bases. The CDR3 has 14 residues. With 3 bases clipped from V and 7 bases from J, the junction kept 5 bases outside the gene matches. CDR1 is MDHEN and CDR2 is SYDVKM in the germline V gene. This chain's CDR3 is CASSFVAGGGEQYF. The CDR3 DNA reads TGTGCCAGCAGTTTCGTAGCGGGAGGGGGGGAGCAGTACTTC.

This chain uses TRBV4-1 with TRBJ2-2, with D maybe TRBD1 (5 bases). The CDR3 consists of 18 residues. Trimming shortened V by 1 base and J by 3 bases, and 18 bases separated the two germline ends. The germline V gene has CDR1 MGHRA and CDR2 YSYEKL. The CDR3 nucleotides are TGCGCCAGCAGCCAAGTGGCAGTAACAGGACCCTACACCGGGGAGCTGTTTTTT. Its protein is CASSQVAVTGPYTGELFF.

This sequence joins TRBV28 and TRBJ2-3; 10 positions match TRBD2. This CDR3 is 14 amino acids long. Germline CDR1 and CDR2: MDHEN and SYDVKM. V dropped 7 bases and J dropped 5; count of bases not matched to a gene: 6. The CDR3 bases are TGTGCCAGCATACCTAGCGGGAGTCTAGATACGCAGTATTTT. This translates into CASIPSGSLDTQYF.

The chain joins TRBV5-1 to TRBJ2-3, with D perhaps matching TRBD1 (5 bases). Between the trimmed V and J ends, which lost 2 bases and 0 bases, there was a span of 10 bases. The CDR3 contains 15 residues. Germline-derived CDR1 and CDR2 are SGHRS and YFSETQ. The CDR3 here is CASSLDSSSTDTQYF. For the CDR3, the DNA is TGCGCCAGCAGCTTAGACAGTTCTAGCACAGATACGCAGTATTTT.

The chain links TRBV4-1 to TRBJ2-7, with D possibly being TRBD2 (5 bases). The CDR3 totals 19 residues. Germline V gives CDR1 MGHRA, CDR2 YSYEKL. Trimming shortened V by 2 bases and J by 0 bases, and 23 bases separated the two germline ends. Here the CDR3 reads CASSQQPVTSRASSYEQYF. CDR3 sequence (DNA): TGCGCCAGCAGCCAACAACCTGTCACTAGTCGGGCCTCCTCCTACGAGCAGTACTTC.

The sample holds a few counts of this clone. Other DNA sequences in the same sample also yield this CDR3. The genes are TRBV7-9 and TRBJ2-3; D uncertain. From germline, CDR1 is SEHNR and CDR2 FQNEAQ (reference sequence). There are 14 residues in the CDR3. Deletions cut 1 base from V and 0 bases from J, with 5 bases between. The CDR3 DNA follows: TGTGCCAGCAGCTTAGTCTCTAGCACAGATACGCAGTATTTT. Translated, it gives CASSLVSSTDTQYF.

This clone was detected only once. This sequence joins TRBV7-3 and TRBJ2-5; 8 bases map to TRBD2. The CDR3 is made up of 15 amino acids. J was trimmed by 4 bases and V by 5 bases; bases with no gene match: 9. Germline CDR1 and CDR2: SGHTA and FQGTGA. CDR3: CASSQADGRVETQYF. CDR3 bases: TGTGCCAGCAGCCAAGCGGACGGGAGGGTAGAGACCCAGTACTTC.

The CDR3, as DNA: TGTGCCAGCAGCTTCCGGGACACTTCCAATCAGCCCCAGCATTTT. Protein sequence: CASSFRDTSNQPQHF. The rearrangement links TRBV28 to TRBJ1-5; D possibly corresponds to TRBD1 (6 bases). CDR3 length: 15 amino acids. Trimming pared 6 bases from V and 3 bases from J, leaving 15 bases between. Germline-derived CDR1 and CDR2 are MDHEN and SYDVKM.

The chain combines TRBV15 with TRBJ1-2; the D gene is possibly TRBD1 (5 bases). This CDR3 has 15 residues. CDR1 and CDR2 (germline): LNHNV, YYDKDF (reference sequence). V shed 0 bases and J shed 5 bases, with 13 bases lying between them. In DNA, the CDR3 is TGTGCCACCAGCAGAGATACGGGGGTCCCTTATGGCTACACCTTC. Protein: CATSRDTGVPYGYTF.

The V call is TRBV6-5, the J call TRBJ2-2, with D hard to call. The CDR3 runs to 11 residues. Deletions cut 5 bases from V and 8 bases from J, with 6 bases between. The V gene's germline CDR1 is MNHEY and CDR2 SVGAGI. CDR3 nucleotides: TGTGCCAGCAGTCAAGGGGGGGAGCTGTTTTTT. Translating gives CASSQGGELFF.

The V gene is TRBV30, the J gene TRBJ2-1, with a weak D call TRBD1 (6 bases). Trimming took 5 bases from V and 12 from J, leaving 20 bases between them. Germline CDR1 reads GTSNPN; CDR2 reads SVGIG (reference sequence). CDR3 length: 13 residues. The CDR3 spells CAWDALTPGVQFF. The CDR3 DNA reads TGTGCCTGGGATGCGCTAACCCCAGGGGTGCAGTTCTTC.

The V gene is TRBV27, the J gene TRBJ1-2, with D possibly being TRBD1 (6 bases). The germline V gene has CDR1 MNHEY and CDR2 SMNVEV (reference sequence). Trimming pared 6 bases from V and 3 bases from J, leaving 14 bases between. This CDR3 spans 14 amino acids. The chain's CDR3 is CASRSTGTHYGYTF. CDR3 in DNA: TGTGCCAGCAGGTCAACCGGGACACACTATGGCTACACCTTC.